Each of the 2 T cell receptor beta chains below was sequenced from the same sample in a study of vaccination effects on CD4 cells after COVID-19. Their antigens remain unidentified. Antigen-specific CD4+ T cells were expanded (with viral peptide pools) by the ViraFEST assay ahead of sequencing. After roughly eleven days in culture, the CD4+ T cells were isolated. Documented for the person is a PCR-confirmed SARS-CoV-2 infection occurring between March and December 2020. Vaccination of participants consisted of two doses of either the BNT162b2 or mRNA-1273 vaccine. Here immunoSEQ multiplex PCR was the method, and the copy in TCRdb shows in-frame clones only, minus some. In the table there are 11,000 to 15,000 clones, 80% of which are singletons. The source material was CD4+ T cells from PBMCs cultured with SARS-CoV-2 spike peptides, sampled after COVID-19 vaccination. These receptors originate from a human donor who had a prior SARS-CoV-2 infection.

The sample holds a few counts of this clone. J is TRBJ1-4 and V is TRBV5-8; the match to TRBD1 covers 8 bases. Germline CDR1 reads SGHTS; CDR2 reads YDEGEE. Trimming took 6 bases from V and 6 from J; bases not matched to a gene: 10. The CDR3 is made up of 15 amino acids. The CDR3 is CASKETGVGDEKLFF. The CDR3 DNA follows: TGTGCCAGCAAAGAGACAGGGGTTGGAGATGAAAAACTGTTTTTT.

The V gene is TRBV15, the J gene TRBJ2-1; 8 bases agree with TRBD2. Trimming took 3 bases from V and 4 from J; bases not matched to a gene: 11. The CDR3 spans 17 residues. Germline lookup yields CDR1 LNHNV and CDR2 YYDKDF (reference sequence). CDR3 DNA: TGTGCCACCAGCAGCGGACAAACTAGCGGAGGGTACAATGAGCAGTTCTTC. It codes for CATSSGQTSGGYNEQFF.